Below, one TCR beta chain is given with its context. V shed 6 bases and J shed 6 bases, with 14 bases lying between them. Looked up from germline, CDR1 is MNHGY and CDR2 is SVAAGI. The CDR3 runs to 13 residues. The data are from a study of graft-versus-host responses after intestinal transplantation. The researchers put about 200,000 CFSE-labeled responder cells into plates with about 200,000 irradiated, violet-dye-labeled stimulator cells. Overall study results and limits: GvH clones appeared in recipient marrow, some first in ileum or blood.

Using immunoSEQ multiplex PCR, the repertoire was profiled, and TCRdb retains in-frame clones only, with some absent. The sample contains 13,000 to 15,000 clones, approximately 32% of which appear only once. This chain connects TRBV6-9 to TRBJ1-1; D gene unclear. The clonotype was recovered from a human patient who received an intestinal transplant. The sample was alloreactive CD4+ T cells from a mixed lymphocyte reaction culture, taken before intestinal transplant. Subset denoted: CFSE-low proliferating T cells sorted from approximately 6-day pre-transplant mixed lymphocyte reaction (GvH or HvG direction). This CDR3 is CASRPPGGPEAFF. The DNA for the CDR3 is TGTGCCAGCAGACCCCCAGGAGGCCCTGAAGCTTTCTTT.